This T cell receptor beta chain was sequenced in a study (dated by TCRdb to the mid-2010s). This clonotype was observed at least ten times. What antigen it recognizes has not been identified. A junction end diverges from the germline sequence, so it may reflect a read error. From cysteine to phenylalanine, the CDR3 is 13 amino acids long. Only CDR3 DNA remains: 39 bases, in frame from the first base. The germline V gene sets CDR1 to SGHTA and CDR2 to FQGNSA. Library generation was performed with RT-PCR. The run used an Illumina MiSeq. TCRdb reprocessing: public reads trimmed at Q25 with fastp, clones called with MiXCR, in-frame beta chains kept. Duplicate CDR3 protein sequences are folded into a single record with the most common DNA and genes. Across this sample there are almost 700,000 distinct CDR3 sequences, with 14% seen only once. The top ten constitute 3.6% of the sample.

The source is a female donor in good health, serving as a healthy control. The rearrangement joined TRBV7-2 to TRBJ2-7; the D segment could be TRBD1, given 6 matching bases. The material sequenced was memory CD4+ T cells from blood. The CDR3 amino acid sequence is: CASSSGTPPSPVF. The nucleotide sequence reads TGTGCCAGCAGCTCCGGGACACCACCAAGCCCAGTCTTC.